This record covers a single TCR beta chain. Its matching antigen is unknown. This record belongs to a study of siplizumab effects on memory and regulatory T cells. Study outcomes and limitations: Only a minor fraction of alloreactive clones mapped to unstimulated subsets.

Profiling relied on immunoSEQ multiplex PCR, and the TCRdb table lists in-frame clones only, not all of them. The data hold approximately 75,000 clones, with 93% observed a single time. CDR1 PRHDT and CDR2 FYEKMQ come from the germline V gene (reference sequence). J was trimmed by 2 bases and V by 0 bases; bases with no gene match: 4. The CDR3 is 16 amino acids. V is TRBV13 and J is TRBJ1-5, with 7 bases identical to TRBD1. The TCR originated in a human donor in good health. Sample: CD8+ T cells sorted from blood. The CDR3 DNA reads TGTGCCAGCAGCTTAGGACGGGGGACAGGCAATCAGCCCCAGCATTTT. This encodes CASSLGRGTGNQPQHF.